Each of the 22 T cell receptor beta chains below was sequenced from the same sample in a study of T cells expressing NK-cell markers. From its re-call of the 5' RACE reads, TCRdb lists each CDR3 protein once, without DNA. This repertoire includes 300,000 to 500,000 distinct CDR3 sequences. The sequenced sample consisted of blood T cells: a sorted CD56 or NKG2C T cell subset, CD4+ or CD8+ T cells, or bulk PBMC T cells (not recorded which). These receptors came from a woman in her fifties or sixties in good health.

The chain recombines TRBV24-1 with TRBJ2-1; the TCRdb call, TRBD1, lacks DNA for checking. Germline loops: CDR1 KGHDR, CDR2 SFDVKD. CDR3 length: 15 amino acids. This CDR3 is CATSDPDWTYNEQFF.

The chain links TRBV30 to TRBJ2-5. The CDR3 length is 14 residues. CDR1 and CDR2 (germline): GTSNPN, SVGIG (reference sequence). The CDR3 spells CAWSVLGSEETQYF.

The V gene is TRBV10-3, the J gene TRBJ2-1. The CDR3 contains 14 residues. Germline V gene lookup returns CDR1 ENHRY and CDR2 SYGVKD. The CDR3 loop is CAIRNMSSYNEQFF.

V gene TRBV5-1 combines with J gene TRBJ2-3; checking the TCRdb D call of TRBD1 is not possible without DNA. The CDR3 is 13 amino acids. Germline-derived CDR1 and CDR2 are SGHRS and YFSETQ. This CDR3 is CASTRTVGDTQYF.

The rearrangement links TRBV5-6 to TRBJ2-5; TCRdb's assignment of TRBD1 cannot be checked, as there is no DNA. The CDR3 consists of 16 residues. The germline gives CDR1 SGHDT, CDR2 YYEEEE. CDR3 region: CASSGTGRFPQGTQYF.

The chain is built from TRBV25-1 and TRBJ2-4; there is no DNA to check the TCRdb D call of TRBD2. Per germline, CDR1 MGHDK and CDR2 SYGVNS. This CDR3 has 16 amino acids. Here the CDR3 reads CASSPKGTLAKNIQYF.

The gene calls are TRBV5-1 and TRBJ1-1. Germline CDR1 SGHRS, CDR2 YFSETQ. This CDR3 region has 13 residues. The CDR3 here is CASSLLEGGTPFF.

The chain carries TRBV10-3 and TRBJ1-4; the D call of TRBD1 rests on TCRdb alone, since no DNA is present to check it. The CDR3 consists of 14 residues. Germline-derived CDR1 and CDR2 are ENHRY and SYGVKD. The CDR3 spells CAIRGTFSEEKLFF.

This sequence joins TRBV20-1 and TRBJ1-5; checking the TCRdb D call of TRBD1 is not possible without DNA. Germline V gene sequence: CDR1 DFQATT, CDR2 SNEGSKA (reference sequence). The CDR3 is 16 residues long. The CDR3: CSAGGQATLNNQPQHF.

The chain carries TRBV27 and TRBJ2-3; checking the TCRdb D call of TRBD1 is not possible without DNA. Looked up from germline, CDR1 is MNHEY and CDR2 is SMNVEV (reference sequence). The CDR3 is 12 residues long. The CDR3 here is CASGQGRDTQYF.

The genes are TRBV14 and TRBJ2-7; the D gene TCRdb calls, TRBD2, cannot be checked with no DNA. CDR3 length equals 14 residues. Germline assignment: CDR1 SGHDN and CDR2 FVKESK. The CDR3 protein is CASSQVRLADRQYF. Complete variable domain (other parts from reference TRBV14 and TRBJ2-7): EAGVTQFPSHSVIEKGQTVTLRCDPISGHDNLYWYRRVMGKEIKFLLHFVKESKQDESGMPNNRFLAERTGGTYSTLKVQPAELEDSGVYFCASSQVRLADRQYFGPGTRLTVT.

V and J are TRBV12-3 or TRBV12-4 and TRBJ2-2. The CDR3 has 13 amino acids. The CDR3 loop reads CASLNSNTGELFF.

The chain recombines TRBV9 with TRBJ2-3. This CDR3 contains 14 residues. Germline-derived CDR1 and CDR2 are SGDLS and YYNGEE. This chain's CDR3 is CASSALPFTDTQYF.

The chain uses TRBV20-1 and TRBJ2-1; TCRdb gives TRBD1 as the D gene, but with no DNA this cannot be confirmed. This CDR3 is 15 amino acids long. Germline V gene data show CDR1 as DFQATT and CDR2 as SNEGSKA (reference sequence). CDR3 residues: CSASPPGGLGNEQFF.

J is TRBJ2-7 and V is TRBV4-2; TCRdb gives TRBD2 as the D gene, but with no DNA this cannot be confirmed. Germline V CDR1 and CDR2: LGHNA, YNFKEQ. The CDR3 has 13 residues. CDR3 loop: CASSSGELREQYF.

The J gene is TRBJ2-1, the V gene TRBV4-1; TCRdb names TRBD2, which stays unverified in the absence of DNA. Germline CDR1 MGHRA, CDR2 YSYEKL. The CDR3 runs 15 residues. This CDR3 reads CASSLLGEGYNEQFF.

V usage is TRBV2 and J usage is TRBJ1-1; the TCRdb D gene call, TRBD1, has no DNA to confirm it. This CDR3 is 13 amino acids long. Germline CDR1 is SNHLY and CDR2 is FYNNEI. The CDR3 spells CASSGQGSAEAFF. Looking up the rest from reference TRBV2 and TRBJ1-1 gives the full variable domain: EPEVTQTPSHQVTQMGQEVILRCVPISNHLYFYWYRQILGQKVEFLVSFYNNEISEKSEIFDDQFSVERPDGSNFTLKIRSTKLEDSAMYFCASSGQGSAEAFFGQGTRLTVV.

This chain links TRBV6-1 with TRBJ2-2; there is no DNA to check the TCRdb D call of TRBD1. This CDR3 comprises 14 residues. CDR1 is MNHNS, CDR2 SASEGT, per germline. The CDR3 sequence is CATGRVGGTGELFF.

V is TRBV7-8 and J is TRBJ2-2; no DNA is available, so the TRBD2 call from TCRdb remains unchecked. Germline loops: CDR1 SGHVS, CDR2 FQNEAQ. This CDR3 comprises 21 residues. The CDR3: CASSSIRVGLAGGLDTGELFF.

The chain carries TRBV29-1 and TRBJ2-4; TCRdb picks TRBD2, but there is no DNA to check that call. Germline CDR1 SQVTM, CDR2 ANQGSEA. This CDR3 has 12 residues. CDR3 region: CSVEDGGFLQYF.

V and J are TRBV7-9 and TRBJ2-1; TCRdb lists TRBD1, though no DNA is available to test this call. The CDR3 has 15 residues. Germline values: CDR1 SEHNR, CDR2 FQNEAQ (reference sequence). CDR3 sequence: CASSSGQGIRDEQFF. The full variable domain, rest sourced from reference TRBV7-9 and TRBJ2-1, is DTGVSQNPRHKITKRGQNVTFRCDPISEHNRLYWYRQTLGQGPEFLTYFQNEAQLEKSRLLSDRFSAERPKGSFSTLEIQRTEQGDSAMYLCASSSGQGIRDEQFFGPGTRLTVL.

The chain employs TRBV12-3 or TRBV12-4 and TRBJ2-1; TCRdb's D gene call, TRBD2, goes unchecked for lack of DNA. The CDR3 loop spans 16 amino acids. The CDR3 sequence: CASSLSGGKVMNEQFF.